This T cell receptor (beta chain) derives from a study of T-cell reconstitution after alpha-beta-depleted transplantation in children (dated by TCRdb to about 2016). Regarding the study in general: The study quantitatively tracked T-cell immune reconstitution after TCRalphabeta/CD19-depleted allogeneic hematopoietic cell transplantation in children using TCR repertoire profiling.

The treatment or condition tag for this specimen amounts to: allogeneic hematopoietic cell transplantation with graft depleted of TCRalphabeta T cells and CD19 B cells. The transplant recipients were children given TCRalphabeta/CD19-depleted allogeneic hematopoietic cell grafts. Study-wide conclusions, independent of this receptor: The apparently early alphabetaT-cell count recovery about two months after transplant was reportedly dependent on only several hundred rapidly expanded clones derived from non-depleted graft cells. Hyperexpanded clone frequencies declined over subsequent months; after one year, T-cell counts and TCRbeta diversity were mostly attributed to newly produced T cells. In some patients, high TCRbeta diversity at day 60 was attributed to recipient T cells and intrathymic progenitors that had survived conditioning.

The library was obtained by PCR. The data were produced on an Illumina HiSeq 2500. TCR libraries were prepared with molecular barcoding, using unique molecular identifiers to normalize TCRbeta repertoire quantification. The public reads were reprocessed in TCRdb via fastp at Q25 and MiXCR, keeping in-frame beta chains. Merged by CDR3 protein, the rows form single entries marked with the most common genes and DNA. Counted in this sample were about 350,000 distinct CDR3 sequences; 15% to 20% of them appeared once. The ten top clones hold around 41% of the sample. CDR1 GTSNPN and CDR2 SVGIG are derived from the germline V gene (reference sequence). Unmatched junction bases come to 6, with V trimmed by 8 bases and J by 6 bases. Counted from cysteine to phenylalanine, this CDR3 has 11 amino acids. Only the CDR3 DNA is retained, 33 bases long and in frame from the first base. Only a few counts were recorded for this clonotype. Its antigen target is currently unknown. Base qualities are not recorded, but no much larger clone differs from it by a single base.

The rearrangement joined TRBV30 to TRBJ1-1, with 7 junctional bases fitting TRBD1. The sample consisted of PBMCs, mostly from graft donor cells, taken 360 days after TCRalphabeta/CD19-depleted stem cell transplant. The sequence came from a male patient between 2 and 10 years old who had a stem cell transplant for acute lymphoblastic leukemia, so the T cells may come from the graft donor. The encoded CDR3 is CAGRQGPEAFF. The sequence in DNA is TGTGCCGGACGACAGGGCCCTGAAGCTTTCTTT.